The 3 T cell receptor beta chains below all came from one sample that was sequenced in a study of T cell changes during pregnancy in multiple sclerosis (dated by TCRdb to about 2019). Preparation of the library involved the immunoSEQ multiplex PCR assay. Held by TCRdb, this immuneACCESS table contains in-frame sequences only and omits some clones. Under half of the omission traces to an unresolved V gene where checked; the cause of the rest is unknown. The table for this sample lists 30,000 to 45,000 clones; around 93% of them were counted only once. The ten top clones hold 26% of the sample. This specimen consisted of CD8+ T cells from peripheral blood mononuclear cells, obtained before pregnancy. The receptors here all came from a female donor with multiple sclerosis, enrolled in a pregnancy study.

V usage is TRBV28 and J usage is TRBJ2-1, with D perhaps matching TRBD1 (6 bases). CDR1 and CDR2 (germline): MDHEN, SYDVKM. CDR3 length: 16 residues. The V end lost 5 bases, the J end lost 0 bases, and 14 bases lay between the germline ends. CDR3 DNA sequence: TGTGCCAGCAGTCAAAGGACAGTCAGCTCCTACAATGAGCAGTTCTTC. Residues: CASSQRTVSSYNEQFF.

Only one count was recorded for this clone. The chain carries TRBV28 and TRBJ1-2, with TRBD1 identical over 8 bases. V lost 1 base to trimming and J lost 7 bases; unmatched junction nucleotides: 11. Germline CDR1 reads MDHEN; CDR2 reads SYDVKM. The CDR3 has 16 residues. CDR3 protein: CASSLSPDREDSGYTF. The CDR3, as DNA: TGTGCCAGCAGTTTATCCCCGGACAGGGAGGATAGTGGCTACACCTTC.

The V call is TRBV10-2, the J call TRBJ1-5; D unclear. Germline loops: CDR1 WSHSY, CDR2 SAAADI. The CDR3 consists of 15 residues. V was cut by 6 bases and J by 0 bases, with 12 bases left in between. CDR3 nucleotides: TGCGCCAGCAGGTCTGAGGGTCATAGCAATCAGCCCCAGCATTTT. The encoded protein is CASRSEGHSNQPQHF.